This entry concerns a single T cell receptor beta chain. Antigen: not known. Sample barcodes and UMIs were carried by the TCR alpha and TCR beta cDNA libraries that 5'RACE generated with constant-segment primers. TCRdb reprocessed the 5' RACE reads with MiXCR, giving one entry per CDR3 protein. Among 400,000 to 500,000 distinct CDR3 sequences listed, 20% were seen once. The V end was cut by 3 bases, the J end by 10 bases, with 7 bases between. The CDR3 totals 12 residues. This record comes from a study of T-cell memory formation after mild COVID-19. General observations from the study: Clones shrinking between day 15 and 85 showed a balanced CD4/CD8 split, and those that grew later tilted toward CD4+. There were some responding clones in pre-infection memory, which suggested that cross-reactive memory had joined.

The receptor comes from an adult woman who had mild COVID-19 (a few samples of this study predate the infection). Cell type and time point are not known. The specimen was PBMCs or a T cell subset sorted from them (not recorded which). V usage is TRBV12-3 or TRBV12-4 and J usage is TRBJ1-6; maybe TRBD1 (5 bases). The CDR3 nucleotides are TGTGCCAGCAGTTTTGGGGGGTCACCCCTCCACTTT. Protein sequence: CASSFGGSPLHF.